Listed below are T cell receptor beta chains from one sample, sequenced in a study of vaccination effects on CD4 cells after COVID-19. Profiling relied on immunoSEQ multiplex PCR, and the TCRdb table lists in-frame clones only, not all of them. The sample includes about 73,000 clones, around 73% of them seen just once. These TCRs are of unknown antigen specificity. Source: CD4+ T cells from PBMCs cultured without peptide, taken after COVID-19 vaccination. The source is a human donor who received a COVID-19 vaccine. CDR3s include the opening cysteine and the closing phenylalanine or tryptophan. The D gene is left open where the match is weak. Clone size, where shown, is once, few, many, or a class for clones that have expanded.

TRBJ1-4 NA NA TRBV7-2 CASSPFGNEKLFF TGTGCCAGCAGCCCGTTCGGTAATGAAAAACTGTTTTTT
TRBJ2-1 NA NA TRBV12-5 CASEGWDNSYNEQFF TGTGCTAGCGAAGGGTGGGACAACTCCTACAATGAGCAGTTCTTC
TRBJ1-2 NA NA TRBV3-1/TRBV3-2 CASSQGRGFGYGYTF TGTGCCAGCAGCCAAGGAAGGGGTTTCGGATATGGCTACACCTTC
TRBJ1-2 NA once TRBV5-1 CASSFREFNYGYTF TGCGCCAGCAGCTTTCGAGAATTTAACTATGGCTACACCTTC
TRBJ2-1 NA NA TRBV19 CASSIASYNEQFF TGTGCCAGTAGTATAGCATCCTACAATGAGCAGTTCTTC
TRBJ1-5 NA few TRBV28 CASSRGGRGNQPQHF TGTGCCAGCAGCCGAGGGGGACGGGGGAATCAGCCCCAGCATTTT
TRBJ2-1 TRBD1 NA TRBV7-2 CASSLTGFLDEQFF TGTGCCAGCAGCTTGACAGGGTTCCTCGATGAGCAGTTCTTC
TRBJ1-3 NA few TRBV7-2 CASSLHRPAGGNTIYF TGTGCCAGCAGCCTCCACAGGCCCGCTGGGGGAAACACCATATATTTT
TRBJ2-1 NA NA TRBV7-2 CASSLQWGSAAYNEQFF TGTGCCAGCAGCTTACAATGGGGGAGCGCAGCCTACAATGAGCAGTTCTTC
TRBJ1-2 NA NA TRBV28 CASTIPGRYGYTF TGTGCCAGCACCATACCCGGCCGATATGGCTACACCTTC
TRBJ2-5 NA NA TRBV12-2 CASRLVPDLSGDQETQYF TGTGCAAGTCGCTTAGTGCCCGACCTCTCAGGGGACCAAGAGACCCAGTACTTC
TRBJ1-1 TRBD1 NA TRBV27 CASSSPGQGSTFF TGTGCCAGCAGTTCTCCGGGACAGGGATCTACTTTCTTT
TRBJ2-3 NA few TRBV7-3 CASSPTGEVQYF TGTGCCAGCAGCCCAACGGGGGAGGTGCAGTATTTT
TRBJ1-2 NA NA TRBV24-1 CATSDQNDGGYTF TGTGCCACCAGTGACCAAAATGACGGTGGCTACACCTTC